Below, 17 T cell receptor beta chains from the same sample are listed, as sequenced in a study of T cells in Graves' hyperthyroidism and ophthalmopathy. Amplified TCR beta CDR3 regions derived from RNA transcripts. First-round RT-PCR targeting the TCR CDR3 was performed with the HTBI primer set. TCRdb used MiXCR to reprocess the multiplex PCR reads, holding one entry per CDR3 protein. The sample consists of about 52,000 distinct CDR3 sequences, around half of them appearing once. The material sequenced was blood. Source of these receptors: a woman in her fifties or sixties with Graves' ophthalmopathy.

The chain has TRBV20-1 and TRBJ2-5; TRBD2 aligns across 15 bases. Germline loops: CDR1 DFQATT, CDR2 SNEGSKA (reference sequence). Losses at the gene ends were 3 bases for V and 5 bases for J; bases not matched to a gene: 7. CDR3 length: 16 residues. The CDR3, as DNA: TGCAGTGCTAGTCCGGGACTAGCGGGGGGCTACGAGACCCAGTACTTC. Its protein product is CSASPGLAGGYETQYF.

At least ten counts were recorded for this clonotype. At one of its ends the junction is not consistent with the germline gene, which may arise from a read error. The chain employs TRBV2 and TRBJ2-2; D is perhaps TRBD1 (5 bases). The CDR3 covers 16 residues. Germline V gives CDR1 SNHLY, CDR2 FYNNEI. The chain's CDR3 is CASSQKTDRNTGELFF. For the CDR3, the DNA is TGCGCCAGCAGCCAGAAGACAGATCGGAACACCGGGGAGCTGTTTTTT.

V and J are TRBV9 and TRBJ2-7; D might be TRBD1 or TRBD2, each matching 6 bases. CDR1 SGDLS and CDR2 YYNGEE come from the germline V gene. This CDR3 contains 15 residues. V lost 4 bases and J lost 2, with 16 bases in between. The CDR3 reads CASSSLGGEPYEQYF. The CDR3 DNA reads TGTGCCAGCAGCTCCCTGGGGGGCGAACCCTACGAGCAGTACTTC.

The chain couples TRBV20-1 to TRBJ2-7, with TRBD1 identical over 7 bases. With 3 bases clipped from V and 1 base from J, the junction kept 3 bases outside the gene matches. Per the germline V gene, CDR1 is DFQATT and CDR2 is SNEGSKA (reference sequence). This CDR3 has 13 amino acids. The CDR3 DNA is TGCAGTGCTAGCGGGACAGCGTCCTACGAGCAGTACTTC. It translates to CSASGTASYEQYF.

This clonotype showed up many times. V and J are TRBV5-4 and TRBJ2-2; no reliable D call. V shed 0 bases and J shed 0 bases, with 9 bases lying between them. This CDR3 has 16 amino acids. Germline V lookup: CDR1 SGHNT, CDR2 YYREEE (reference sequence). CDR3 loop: CASSLGSTANTGELFF. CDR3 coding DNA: TGTGCCAGCAGCTTGGGGTCGACTGCGAACACCGGGGAGCTGTTTTTT. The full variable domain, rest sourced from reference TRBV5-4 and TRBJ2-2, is ETGVTQSPTHLIKTRGQQVTLRCSSQSGHNTVSWYQQALGQGPQFIFQYYREEENGRGNFPPRFSGLQFPNYSSELNVNALELDDSALYLCASSLGSTANTGELFFGEGSRLTVL.

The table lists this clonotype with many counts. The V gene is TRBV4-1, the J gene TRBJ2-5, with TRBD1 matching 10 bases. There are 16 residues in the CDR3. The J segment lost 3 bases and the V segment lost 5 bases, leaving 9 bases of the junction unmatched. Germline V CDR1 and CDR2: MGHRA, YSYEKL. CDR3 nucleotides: TGCGCCAGCAGCAACAGTCCCGGGACAGGGGAAGAGACCCAGTACTTC. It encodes CASSNSPGTGEETQYF.

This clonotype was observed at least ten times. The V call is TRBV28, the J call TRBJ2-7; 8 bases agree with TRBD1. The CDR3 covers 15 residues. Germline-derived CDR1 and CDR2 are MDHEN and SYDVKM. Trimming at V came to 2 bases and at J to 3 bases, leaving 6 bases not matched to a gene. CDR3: CASSLGGGTGYEQYF. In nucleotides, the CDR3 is TGTGCCAGCAGTTTAGGGGGTGGGACAGGCTACGAGCAGTACTTC.

The CDR3 nucleotides read TGCAGCGACCCTGGGGCAGGGGGGGAGCAGTACTTC. The encoded protein is CSDPGAGGEQYF. The chain uses TRBV29-1 and TRBJ2-7; D is perhaps TRBD1 (7 bases). This CDR3 comprises 12 residues. The germline V gene has CDR1 SQVTM and CDR2 ANQGSEA. The V end lost 7 bases, the J end lost 7 bases, and 17 bases lay between the germline ends.

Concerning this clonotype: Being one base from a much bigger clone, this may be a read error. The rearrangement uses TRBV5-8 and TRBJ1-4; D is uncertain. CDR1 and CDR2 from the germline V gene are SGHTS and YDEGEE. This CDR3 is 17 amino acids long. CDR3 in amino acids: CASSLMRVLNGFGKLFF. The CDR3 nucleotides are TGCGCCAGCAGCCTGATGCGAGTACTGAACGGTTTTGGAAAACTGTTTTTT.

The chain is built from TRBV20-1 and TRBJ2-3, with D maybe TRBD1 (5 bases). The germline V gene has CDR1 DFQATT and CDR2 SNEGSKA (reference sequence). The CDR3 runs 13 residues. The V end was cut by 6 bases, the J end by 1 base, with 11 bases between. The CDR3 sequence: CSARVGGTDTQYF. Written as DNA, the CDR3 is TGCAGTGCAAGGGTAGGGGGCACAGATACGCAGTATTTT.

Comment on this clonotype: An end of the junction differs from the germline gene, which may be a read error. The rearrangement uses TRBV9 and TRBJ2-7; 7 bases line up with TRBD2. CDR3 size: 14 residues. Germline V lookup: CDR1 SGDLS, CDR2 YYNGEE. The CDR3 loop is CASSVGLAEVEHYF. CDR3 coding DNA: TGTGCCAGCAGCGTAGGTCTAGCGGAAGTCGAGCACTACTTC.

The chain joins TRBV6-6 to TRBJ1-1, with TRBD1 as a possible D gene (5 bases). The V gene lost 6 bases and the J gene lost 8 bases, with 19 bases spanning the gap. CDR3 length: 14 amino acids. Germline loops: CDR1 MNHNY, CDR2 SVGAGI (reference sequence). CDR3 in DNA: TGTGCCAGCAGACTTCAGGGTGATGGCACGGAAGCTTTCTTT. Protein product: CASRLQGDGTEAFF.

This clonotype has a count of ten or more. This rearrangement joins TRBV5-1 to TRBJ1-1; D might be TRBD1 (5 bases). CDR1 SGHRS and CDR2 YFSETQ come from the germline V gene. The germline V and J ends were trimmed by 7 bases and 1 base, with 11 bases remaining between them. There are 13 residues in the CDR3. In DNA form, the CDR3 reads TGCGCCAGCTCTCTTAGGGGGAACACTGAAGCTTTCTTT. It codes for CASSLRGNTEAFF.

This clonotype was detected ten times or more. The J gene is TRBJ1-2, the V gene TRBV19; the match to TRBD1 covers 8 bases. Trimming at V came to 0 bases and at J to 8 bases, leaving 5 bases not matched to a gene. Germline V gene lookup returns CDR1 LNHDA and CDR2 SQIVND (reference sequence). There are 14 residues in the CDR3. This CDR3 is CASSIEHRGSGYTF. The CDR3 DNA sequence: TGTGCCAGTAGTATAGAGCACAGGGGGTCCGGCTACACCTTC. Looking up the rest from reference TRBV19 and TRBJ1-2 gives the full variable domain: DGGITQSPKYLFRKEGQNVTLSCEQNLNHDAMYWYRQDPGQGLRLIYYSQIVNDFQKGDIAEGYSVSREKKESFPLTVTSAQKNPTAFYLCASSIEHRGSGYTFGSGTRLTVV.

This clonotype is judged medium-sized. The CDR3 DNA reads as TGCAGCGTTGAGGGTACGAGGGGGAGCTCTGGAAACACCATATATTTT. The encoded protein is CSVEGTRGSSGNTIYF. The chain uses TRBV29-1 and TRBJ1-3, with D possibly matching TRBD1 (6 bases). Germline V gene lookup returns CDR1 SQVTM and CDR2 ANQGSEA. V was pared by 3 bases and J by 0 bases, with 15 bases between. This CDR3 spans 16 amino acids.

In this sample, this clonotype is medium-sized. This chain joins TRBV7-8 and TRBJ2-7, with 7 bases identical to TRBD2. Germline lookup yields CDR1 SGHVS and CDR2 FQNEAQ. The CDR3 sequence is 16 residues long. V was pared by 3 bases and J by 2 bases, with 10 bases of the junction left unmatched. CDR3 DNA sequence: TGTGCCAGCAGCTTCCTGTTGCGCGGGAGTGCCTACGAGCAGTACTTC. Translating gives CASSFLLRGSAYEQYF.

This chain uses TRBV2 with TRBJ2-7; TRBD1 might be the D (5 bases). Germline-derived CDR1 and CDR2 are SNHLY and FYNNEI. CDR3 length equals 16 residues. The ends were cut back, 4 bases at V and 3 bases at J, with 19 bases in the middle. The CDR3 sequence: CASSGGLPSFNYEQYF. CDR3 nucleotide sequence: TGTGCCAGCAGTGGGGGCCTGCCTTCTTTTAACTACGAGCAGTACTTC.